This T cell receptor (beta chain) was sequenced in a study of cytomegalovirus exposure and HLA in healthy donors. Study findings and constraints: Certain sequence variants were highly shared and formed a cluster, and this cluster was likely a sequencing artifact. The authors enumerated some 170 TCR beta chains as linked to cytomegalovirus. Among donors in an Asian-associated ancestry cluster, a later analysis reportedly found fewer N-insertions than the roughly 700-donor mean. Reportedly, cytomegalovirus status was diagnosed with high sensitivity and specificity.

The PCR ran on 60 Vbeta and 13 Jbeta primers. Sequencing was performed with immunoSEQ multiplex PCR; in TCRdb, only in-frame clones are kept and a portion is missing. Found here are roughly 180,000 clones, 60% to 85% of them singletons; the top ten hold approximately 1.5%. Trimming at V came to 3 bases and at J to 3 bases, leaving 3 bases not matched to a gene. Germline V lookup: CDR1 SGHDT, CDR2 YYEEEE. CDR3 length equals 16 residues. As regards this clone: Antigen unknown.

This receptor was identified in a girl aged 5-17 years in good health and CMV-seropositive. This rearrangement joins TRBV5-6 to TRBJ2-3, with 14 nucleotides matching TRBD2. The specimen was PBMCs. The CDR3 here is CASSYRTSGGTDTQYF. CDR3 DNA sequence: TGTGCCAGCAGCTACCGGACTAGCGGGGGGACAGATACGCAGTATTTT.